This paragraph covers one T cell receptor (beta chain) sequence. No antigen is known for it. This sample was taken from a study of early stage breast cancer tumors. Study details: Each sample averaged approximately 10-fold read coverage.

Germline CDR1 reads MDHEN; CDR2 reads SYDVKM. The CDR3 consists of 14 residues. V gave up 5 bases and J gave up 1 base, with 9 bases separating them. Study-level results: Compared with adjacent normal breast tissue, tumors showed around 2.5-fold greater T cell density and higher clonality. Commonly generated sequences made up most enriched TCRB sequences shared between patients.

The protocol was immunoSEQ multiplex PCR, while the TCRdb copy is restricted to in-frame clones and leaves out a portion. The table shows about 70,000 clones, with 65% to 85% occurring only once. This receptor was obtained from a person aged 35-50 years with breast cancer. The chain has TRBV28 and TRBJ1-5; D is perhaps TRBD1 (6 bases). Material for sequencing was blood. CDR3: CASSRTVSNQPQHF. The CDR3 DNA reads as TGTGCCAGCAGTCGGACAGTGAGCAATCAGCCCCAGCATTTT.